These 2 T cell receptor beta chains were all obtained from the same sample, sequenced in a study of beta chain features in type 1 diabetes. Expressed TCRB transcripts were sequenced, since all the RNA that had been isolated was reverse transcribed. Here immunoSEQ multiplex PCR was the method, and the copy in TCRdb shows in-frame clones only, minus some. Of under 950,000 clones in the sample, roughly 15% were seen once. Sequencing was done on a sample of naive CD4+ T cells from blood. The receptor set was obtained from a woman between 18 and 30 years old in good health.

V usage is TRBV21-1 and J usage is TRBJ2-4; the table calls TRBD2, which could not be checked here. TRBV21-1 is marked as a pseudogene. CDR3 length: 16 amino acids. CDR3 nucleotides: TGTGCCAGCAACCTCGGGGGGGGTATAGCCAAAAACATTCAGTACTTC. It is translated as CASNLGGGIAKNIQYF.

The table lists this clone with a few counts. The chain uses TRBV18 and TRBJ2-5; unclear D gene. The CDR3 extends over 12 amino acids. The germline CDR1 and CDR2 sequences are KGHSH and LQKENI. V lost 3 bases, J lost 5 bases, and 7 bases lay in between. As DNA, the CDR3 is TGTGCCAGCTCACCCGTTTTCGAGACCCAGTACTTC. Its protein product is CASSPVFETQYF.